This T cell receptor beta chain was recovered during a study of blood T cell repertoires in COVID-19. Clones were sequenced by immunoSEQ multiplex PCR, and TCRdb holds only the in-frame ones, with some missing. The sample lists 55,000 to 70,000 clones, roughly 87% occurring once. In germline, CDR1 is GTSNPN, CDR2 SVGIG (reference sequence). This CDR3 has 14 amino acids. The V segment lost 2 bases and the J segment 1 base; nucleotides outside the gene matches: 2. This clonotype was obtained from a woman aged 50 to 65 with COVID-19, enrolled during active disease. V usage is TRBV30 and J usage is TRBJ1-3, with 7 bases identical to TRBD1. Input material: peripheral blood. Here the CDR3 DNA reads TGTGCCTGGAGTCAGACAGGGTCTGGAAACACCATATATTTT. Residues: CAWSQTGSGNTIYF.